A single T cell receptor (beta chain) is shown here with its context. Antigen unknown. The CDR3 covers 12 residues. CDR1 and CDR2 (germline): SGHRS, YFSETQ. Trimming removed 2 bases at V and 6 bases at J, with 9 bases between. The isolated RNA, all of it, was reverse transcribed, so expressed TCRB transcripts were what got sequenced. The data were produced by immunoSEQ multiplex PCR, yet TCRdb's version contains in-frame clones alone and is incomplete. The top ten clones hold about 2.5% of a sample with roughly 150,000 clones, 7.5% to 10% of them seen once. The sample comes from a study of beta chain features in type 1 diabetes. Points from the study as a whole: Equally in patients and controls, shorter templates might have been favored by PCR. Overrepresentation of cells with high TCR expression could result from cDNA sequencing. The study left unresolved whether HLA type influences TCRB rearrangement.

The chain carries TRBV5-1 and TRBJ2-7; D perhaps matches TRBD1 (5 bases). Sample: central memory CD4+ T cells from blood. The TCR comes from a woman younger than 35 in good health. CDR3 amino acids: CASSFGQGEQYF. The CDR3 nucleotides are TGCGCCAGCAGCTTTGGCCAGGGCGAGCAGTACTTC.